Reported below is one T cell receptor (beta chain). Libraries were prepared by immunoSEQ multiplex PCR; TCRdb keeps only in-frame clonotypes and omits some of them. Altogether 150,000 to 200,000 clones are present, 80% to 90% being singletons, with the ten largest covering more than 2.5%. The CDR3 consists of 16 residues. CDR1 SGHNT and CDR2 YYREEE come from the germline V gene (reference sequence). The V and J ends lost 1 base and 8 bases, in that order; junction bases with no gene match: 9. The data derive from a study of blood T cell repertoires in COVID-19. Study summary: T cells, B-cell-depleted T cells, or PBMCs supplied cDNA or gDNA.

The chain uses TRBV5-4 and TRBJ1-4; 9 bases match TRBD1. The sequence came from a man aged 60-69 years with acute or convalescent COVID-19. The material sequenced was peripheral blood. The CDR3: CASSLRGQGSSEKLFF. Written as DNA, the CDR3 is TGTGCCAGCAGCTTGCGAGGACAGGGGAGTAGCGAAAAACTGTTTTTT.